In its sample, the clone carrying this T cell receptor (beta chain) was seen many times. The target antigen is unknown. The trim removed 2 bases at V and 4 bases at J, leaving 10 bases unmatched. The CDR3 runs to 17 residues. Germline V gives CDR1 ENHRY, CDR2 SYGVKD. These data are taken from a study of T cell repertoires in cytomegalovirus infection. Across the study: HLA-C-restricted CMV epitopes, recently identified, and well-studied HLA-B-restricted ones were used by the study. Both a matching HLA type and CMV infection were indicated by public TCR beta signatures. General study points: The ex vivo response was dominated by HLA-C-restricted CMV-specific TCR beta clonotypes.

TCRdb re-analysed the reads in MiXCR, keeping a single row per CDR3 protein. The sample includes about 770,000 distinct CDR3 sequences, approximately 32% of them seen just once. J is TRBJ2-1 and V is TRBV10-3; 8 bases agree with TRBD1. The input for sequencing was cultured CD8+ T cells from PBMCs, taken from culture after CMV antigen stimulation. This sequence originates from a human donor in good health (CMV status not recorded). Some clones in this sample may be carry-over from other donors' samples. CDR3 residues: CAISEPAQGAIYNEQFF. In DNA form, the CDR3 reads TGTGCCATCAGTGAGCCCGCCCAGGGGGCTATTTACAATGAGCAGTTCTTC.